Listed below are T cell receptor beta chains from one sample, sequenced in a study of T cell repertoires in cytomegalovirus infection. Each CDR3 protein gets one entry after TCRdb re-called the reads with MiXCR. This sample has more than 200,000 distinct CDR3 sequences, with 8% to 9.5% found just once. Sequencing was done on a sample of PBMCs. The receptors derive from a human donor in good health (CMV status not recorded). Some clones in this sample may be carry-over from other donors' samples. CDR3s include the opening cysteine and the closing phenylalanine or tryptophan. A D gene is named only where the DNA matches it firmly. Rows give clone size only sometimes, using once, few, many, or a class for an expanded clone.

CASSSELAGGGDTQYF	TGTGCCAGCAGCTCCGAACTAGCGGGGGGGGGAGATACGCAGTATTTT	TRBD2	TRBV7-2	many	TRBJ2-3
CASSSDGAQPQHF	TGTGCCAGCAGCTCCGATGGGGCACAGCCCCAGCATTTT	NA	TRBV7-6	many	TRBJ1-5
CASSNDRDGYTF	TGTGCCAGCAGCAATGACAGGGATGGCTACACCTTC	TRBD1	TRBV7-2	many	TRBJ1-2
CASSQDRDVFLFF	TGCGCCAGCAGCCAAGATCGGGATGTCTTTCTGTTTTTT	NA	TRBV4-3	NA	TRBJ1-4
CASSYRTGAGQPQHF	TGTGCCAGCAGTTACAGGACAGGGGCGGGCCAGCCCCAGCATTTT	TRBD1	TRBV6-2/TRBV6-3	many	TRBJ1-5
CASSLVSANEQFF	TGTGCCAGCAGCTTAGTTTCGGCCAATGAGCAGTTCTTC	NA	TRBV11-3	many	TRBJ2-1
CASTPFRGTVAEAFF	TGTGCCAGCACTCCCTTTCGCGGGACAGTAGCTGAAGCTTTCTTT	TRBD1	TRBV12-3/TRBV12-4	many	TRBJ1-1
CASSLNTGLTEAFF	TGTGCCAGCAGCTTAAACACAGGGCTCACTGAAGCTTTCTTT	NA	TRBV7-2	few	TRBJ1-1
CASSPDRGGQPQHF	TGTGCCAGCAGCCCGGACAGGGGTGGTCAGCCCCAGCATTTT	TRBD1	TRBV11-2	NA	TRBJ1-5
CASSLNPGDRNEQFF	TGTGCCAGCAGCTTAAATCCAGGGGACCGCAATGAGCAGTTCTTC	NA	TRBV7-6	many	TRBJ2-1
CASSVTGGNQPQHF	TGTGCCAGCAGTGTGACAGGCGGGAATCAGCCCCAGCATTTT	NA	TRBV7-2	many	TRBJ1-5
CASSLAFRGLPEAFF	TGTGCCAGCAGCTTAGCTTTTCGGGGGCTTCCTGAAGCTTTCTTT	NA	TRBV7-2	many	TRBJ1-1
CASSQSRGGNYGYTF	TGTGCCAGCAGCCAAAGCAGGGGAGGGAACTATGGCTACACCTTC	NA	TRBV3-1	many	TRBJ1-2
CASSWGGGEAFF	TGTGCCAGCAGCTGGGGGGGGGGTGAAGCTTTCTTT	NA	TRBV11-2	many	TRBJ1-1
CASSPGTASGNTIYF	TGTGCCAGCAGCCCAGGGACAGCCTCTGGAAACACCATATATTTT	TRBD1	TRBV7-2	many	TRBJ1-3